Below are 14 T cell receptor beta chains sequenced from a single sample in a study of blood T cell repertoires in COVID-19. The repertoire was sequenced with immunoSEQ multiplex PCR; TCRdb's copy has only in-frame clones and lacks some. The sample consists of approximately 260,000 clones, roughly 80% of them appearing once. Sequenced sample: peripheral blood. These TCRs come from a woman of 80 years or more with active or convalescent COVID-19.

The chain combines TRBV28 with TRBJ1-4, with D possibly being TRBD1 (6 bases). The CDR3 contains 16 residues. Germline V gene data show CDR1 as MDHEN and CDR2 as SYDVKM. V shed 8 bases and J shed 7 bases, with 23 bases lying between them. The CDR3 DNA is TGTGCCAGCCTAAATAAGAGGGGCAGGGGTCGTGAAAAACTGTTTTTT. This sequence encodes CASLNKRGRGREKLFF.

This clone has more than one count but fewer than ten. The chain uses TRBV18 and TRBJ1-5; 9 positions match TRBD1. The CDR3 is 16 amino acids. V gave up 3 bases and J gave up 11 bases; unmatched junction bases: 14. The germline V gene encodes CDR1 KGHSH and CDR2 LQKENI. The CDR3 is CASSPARDRAVSAQHF. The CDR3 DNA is TGTGCCAGCTCACCCGCTAGGGACAGGGCCGTTTCTGCCCAGCATTTT.

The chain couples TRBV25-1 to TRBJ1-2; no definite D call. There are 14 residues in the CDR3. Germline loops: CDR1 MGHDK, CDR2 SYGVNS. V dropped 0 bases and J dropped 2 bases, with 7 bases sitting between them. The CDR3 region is CASSEYNMNYGYTF. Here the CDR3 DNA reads TGTGCCAGCAGTGAATATAACATGAACTATGGCTACACCTTC.

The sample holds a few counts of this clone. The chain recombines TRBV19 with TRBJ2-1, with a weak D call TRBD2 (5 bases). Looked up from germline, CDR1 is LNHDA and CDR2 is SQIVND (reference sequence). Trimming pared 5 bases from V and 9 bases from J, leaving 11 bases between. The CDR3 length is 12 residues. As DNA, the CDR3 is TGTGCCAGTAGTCCACACCGGGGTGAGCAGTTCTTC. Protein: CASSPHRGEQFF.

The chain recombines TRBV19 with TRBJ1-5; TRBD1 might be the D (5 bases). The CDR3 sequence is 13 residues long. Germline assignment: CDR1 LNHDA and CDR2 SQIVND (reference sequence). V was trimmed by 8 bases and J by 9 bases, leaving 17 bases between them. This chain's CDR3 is CASQKDWGGPQHF. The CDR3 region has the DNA TGTGCCAGTCAGAAAGATTGGGGGGGGCCCCAGCATTTT.

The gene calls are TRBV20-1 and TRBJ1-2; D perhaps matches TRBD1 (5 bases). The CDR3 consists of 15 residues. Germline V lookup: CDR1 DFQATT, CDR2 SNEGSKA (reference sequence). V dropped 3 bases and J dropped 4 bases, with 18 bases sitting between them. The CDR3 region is CSASLDGAGPYGYTF. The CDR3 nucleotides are TGCAGTGCTAGTCTTGATGGGGCAGGGCCCTATGGCTACACCTTC.

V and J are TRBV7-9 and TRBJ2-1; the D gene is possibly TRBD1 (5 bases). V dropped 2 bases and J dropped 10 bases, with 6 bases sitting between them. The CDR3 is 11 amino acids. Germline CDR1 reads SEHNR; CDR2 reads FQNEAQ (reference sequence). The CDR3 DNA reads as TGTGCCAGCAGCTTAAGGACAGAGCAGTTCTTC. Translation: CASSLRTEQFF.

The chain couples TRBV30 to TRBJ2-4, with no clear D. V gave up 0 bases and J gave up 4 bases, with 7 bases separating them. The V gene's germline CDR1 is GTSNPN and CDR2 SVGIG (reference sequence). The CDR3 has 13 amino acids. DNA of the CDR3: TGTGCCTGGAGTGTCCTATTGAAAAACATTCAGTACTTC. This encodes CAWSVLLKNIQYF. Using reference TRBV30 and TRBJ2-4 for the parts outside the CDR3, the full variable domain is SQTIHQWPATLVQPVGSPLSLECTVEGTSNPNLYWYRQAAGRGLQLLFYSVGIGQISSEVPQNLSASRPQDRQFILSSKKLLLSDSGFYLCAWSVLLKNIQYFGAGTRLSVL.

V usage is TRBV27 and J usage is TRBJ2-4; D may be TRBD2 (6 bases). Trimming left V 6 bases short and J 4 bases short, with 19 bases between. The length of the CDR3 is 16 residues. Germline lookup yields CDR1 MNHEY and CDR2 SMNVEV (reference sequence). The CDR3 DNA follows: TGTGCCAGCAGCCCAGGCCCCCTCCGGGGGAAAAACATTCAGTACTTC. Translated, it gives CASSPGPLRGKNIQYF.

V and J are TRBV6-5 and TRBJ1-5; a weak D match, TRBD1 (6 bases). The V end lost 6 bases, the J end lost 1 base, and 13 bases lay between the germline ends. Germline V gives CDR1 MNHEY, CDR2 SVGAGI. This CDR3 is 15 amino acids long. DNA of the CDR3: TGTGCCAGCAGCCCCACAGGGAACAGCAATCAGCCCCAGCATTTT. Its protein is CASSPTGNSNQPQHF.

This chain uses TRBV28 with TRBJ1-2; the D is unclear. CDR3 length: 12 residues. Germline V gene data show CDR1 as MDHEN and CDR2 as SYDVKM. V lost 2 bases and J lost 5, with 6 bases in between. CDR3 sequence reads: CASSLQAYGYTF. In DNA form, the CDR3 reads TGTGCCAGCAGTTTACAGGCATATGGCTACACCTTC.

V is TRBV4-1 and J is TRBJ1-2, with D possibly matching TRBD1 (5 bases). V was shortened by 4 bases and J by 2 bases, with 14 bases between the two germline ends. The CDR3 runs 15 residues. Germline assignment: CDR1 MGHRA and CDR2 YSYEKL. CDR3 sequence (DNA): TGCGCCAGCAGCCTCGGGGGGGAAGGGAACTATGGCTACACCTTC. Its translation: CASSLGGEGNYGYTF.

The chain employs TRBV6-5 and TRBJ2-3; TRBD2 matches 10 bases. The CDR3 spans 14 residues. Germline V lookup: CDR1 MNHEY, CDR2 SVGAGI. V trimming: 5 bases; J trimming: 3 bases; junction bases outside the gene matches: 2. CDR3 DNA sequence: TGTGCCAGCAGTAGGACTAGCGGTACAGATACGCAGTATTTT. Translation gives CASSRTSGTDTQYF.

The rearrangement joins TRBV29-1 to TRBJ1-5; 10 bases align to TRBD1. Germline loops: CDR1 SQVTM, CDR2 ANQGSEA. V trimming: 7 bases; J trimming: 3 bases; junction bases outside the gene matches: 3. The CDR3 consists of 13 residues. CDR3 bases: TGCAGCGCCGGGACAGGGGTCAATCAGCCCCAGCATTTT. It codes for CSAGTGVNQPQHF.